The 26 T cell receptor beta chains below were found in one sample sequenced in a study of human T cells and chemical hapten exposure. TCRdb independently ran MiXCR on the RACE reads; one entry per CDR3 protein. The table lists tens of thousands of distinct CDR3 sequences, 8.5% to 10% of them singletons. Time point meaning: patch test 2, 6 weeks after DPC sensitization. Noted treatment: therapeutic diphenylcyclopropenone sensitization with weekly scalp DPC. Total RNA was isolated from unfractionated whole blood. The source material was whole blood, sampled in connection with sensitization to the hapten diphenylcyclopropenone (DPC). These receptors came from a woman in her 30s with alopecia areata. Some clones in this sample may be carry-over from other donors' samples.

This clonotype was picked up a small number of times. The chain employs TRBV2 and TRBJ2-3; a possible D gene is TRBD2 (5 bases). The CDR3 sequence is 15 residues long. Germline lookup yields CDR1 SNHLY and CDR2 FYNNEI. The V end was cut by 5 bases, the J end by 6 bases, with 18 bases between. CDR3 sequence: CASSSDPFRGDTQYF. CDR3 sequence (DNA): TGTGCCAGCAGTTCTGACCCTTTCCGAGGGGATACGCAGTATTTT.

In this sample, this clonotype turned up a few times. V usage is TRBV19 and J usage is TRBJ2-1; D is perhaps TRBD2 (6 bases). This CDR3 spans 12 amino acids. The V end was cut by 9 bases, the J end by 10 bases, with 16 bases between. Germline loops: CDR1 LNHDA, CDR2 SQIVND (reference sequence). CDR3: CASHGGLWEQFF. DNA for the CDR3: TGTGCCAGCCATGGAGGGCTTTGGGAGCAGTTCTTC.

The chain employs TRBV7-2 and TRBJ2-1; 9 bases are shared with TRBD2. This CDR3 comprises 15 residues. Losses at the gene ends were 2 bases for V and 7 bases for J; bases not matched to a gene: 6. The germline gives CDR1 SGHTA, CDR2 FQGNSA. The DNA of the CDR3 is TGTGCCAGCAGCTTACGCGGGGGGGCTGATAATGAGCAGTTCTTC. Protein product: CASSLRGGADNEQFF.

This chain connects TRBV7-9 to TRBJ2-7; 7 nucleotides line up with TRBD1. CDR1 and CDR2 (germline): SEHNR, FQNEAQ (reference sequence). CDR3 length: 18 residues. V dropped 5 bases and J dropped 0; count of bases not matched to a gene: 16. The CDR3 DNA follows: TGTGCCAGCAGCCGGTTGACACTCCGGGACAGCTACTCCTACGAGCAGTACTTC. Its translation: CASSRLTLRDSYSYEQYF.

This clonotype came up many times. This chain uses TRBV6-5 with TRBJ1-1, with D perhaps matching TRBD1 (5 bases). The CDR3 has 15 amino acids. The V gene's germline CDR1 is MNHEY and CDR2 SVGAGI. V was trimmed by 1 base and J by 4 bases, leaving 13 bases between them. The chain's CDR3 is CASSYFPQGRTEAFF. The CDR3 coding sequence is TGTGCCAGCAGTTACTTCCCCCAGGGTCGCACTGAAGCTTTCTTT.

This clonotype showed up many times. The gene calls are TRBV5-1 and TRBJ1-2; no reliable D call. The CDR3 contains 11 residues. Trimming cost V 0 bases and J 7 bases, with 4 bases left between them. In germline, CDR1 is SGHRS, CDR2 YFSETQ. The CDR3 DNA reads TGCGCCAGCAGCTTGGGGAGTGGCTACACCTTC. Its translation: CASSLGSGYTF.

The chain recombines TRBV29-1 with TRBJ2-5; D call uncertain. Trimming took off 4 bases at V and 2 bases at J, with 5 bases between the two ends. The length of the CDR3 is 11 residues. Germline V gives CDR1 SQVTM, CDR2 ANQGSEA. CDR3 protein: CSVAMQETQYF. For the CDR3, the DNA is TGCAGCGTTGCAATGCAAGAGACCCAGTACTTC. Using reference TRBV29-1 and TRBJ2-5 for the parts outside the CDR3, the full variable domain is SAVISQKPSRDICQRGTSLTIQCQVDSQVTMMFWYRQQPGQSLTLIATANQGSEATYESGFVIDKFPISRPNLTFSTLTVSNMSPEDSSIYLCSVAMQETQYFGPGTRLLVL.

A few counts support this clonotype. The genes are TRBV5-1 and TRBJ2-7; 11 bases agree with TRBD1. Germline CDR1 and CDR2: SGHRS and YFSETQ. J lost 4 bases, V lost 2 bases, and 5 bases had no gene match. This CDR3 is 15 amino acids long. CDR3 sequence (DNA): TGCGCCAGCAGCTTCAGGACAGGGGGCGTGTACGAGCAGTACTTC. Amino acids: CASSFRTGGVYEQYF. Based on the CDR3 plus reference TRBV5-1 and TRBJ2-7, the full variable domain is KAGVTQTPRYLIKTRGQQVTLSCSPISGHRSVSWYQQTPGQGLQFLFEYFSETQRNKGNFPGRFSGRQFSNSRSEMNVSTLELGDSALYLCASSFRTGGVYEQYFGPGTRLTVT.

This clonotype is deemed large. The gene calls are TRBV30 and TRBJ1-1; D uncertain. This CDR3 has 11 amino acids. Deletions cut 4 bases from V and 0 bases from J, with 3 bases between. In germline, CDR1 is GTSNPN, CDR2 SVGIG (reference sequence). CDR3 loop: CAWTLNTEAFF. The CDR3 nucleotides are TGTGCCTGGACCCTGAACACTGAAGCTTTCTTT.

The rearrangement links TRBV4-1 to TRBJ2-6; no clear D. This CDR3 is 15 amino acids long. Germline values: CDR1 MGHRA, CDR2 YSYEKL. V was clipped by 5 bases and J by 2 bases, with 10 bases between them. CDR3 loop: CASSREWAGANVLTF. In DNA form, the CDR3 reads TGCGCCAGCAGCAGGGAATGGGCTGGGGCCAACGTCCTGACTTTC.

Only a few counts were recorded for this clonotype. The rearrangement joins TRBV6-4 to TRBJ2-1, with D perhaps TRBD2 (5 bases). The V gene's germline CDR1 is MRHNA and CDR2 SNTAGT. The CDR3 extends over 17 amino acids. The ends were cut back, 5 bases at V and 6 bases at J, with 23 bases in the middle. The CDR3 here is CASSQNPRLFPGNEQFF. The CDR3 region has the DNA TGTGCCAGCAGTCAAAATCCCCGACTATTCCCAGGCAATGAGCAGTTCTTC.

V gene TRBV6-6 combines with J gene TRBJ2-3; 10 bases fit TRBD2. The CDR3 spans 14 residues. V shed 6 bases, J shed 2 bases, and the junction held 2 bases outside the gene matches. CDR1 MNHNY and CDR2 SVGAGI come from the germline V gene (reference sequence). The CDR3 loop reads CASSSGGATDTQYF. The CDR3 DNA reads as TGTGCCAGCAGCAGCGGGGGGGCCACAGATACGCAGTATTTT.

At least ten counts were recorded for this clonotype. The genes are TRBV9 and TRBJ2-4, with D possibly called TRBD1 or TRBD2 (7 bases each). Germline V lookup: CDR1 SGDLS, CDR2 YYNGEE. The CDR3 loop spans 14 amino acids. Trimming left V 0 bases short and J 8 bases short, with 12 bases between. In nucleotides, the CDR3 is TGTGCCAGCAGCGTAGATGGGAGGGGGCACATTCAGTACTTC. It specifies CASSVDGRGHIQYF.

This clonotype was observed a few times. The V and J genes are TRBV4-1 and TRBJ1-1, with D unclear. The CDR3 is made up of 15 amino acids. CDR1 MGHRA and CDR2 YSYEKL come from the germline V gene. V was trimmed by 0 bases and J by 0 bases, leaving 8 bases between them. The CDR3 DNA reads TGCGCCAGCAGCCAAGAGCCCAGCATGAACACTGAAGCTTTCTTT. This encodes CASSQEPSMNTEAFF.

The chain is built from TRBV20-1 and TRBJ2-3, with D unclear. The CDR3 sequence is 16 residues long. Germline CDR1 reads DFQATT; CDR2 reads SNEGSKA (reference sequence). The V end lost 0 bases, the J end lost 4 bases, and 17 bases lay between the germline ends. In nucleotides, the CDR3 is TGCAGTGCTAGAGACAACGGGTTGGTAGCCCCAGATACGCAGTATTTT. Translating gives CSARDNGLVAPDTQYF.

The J gene is TRBJ2-5, the V gene TRBV5-4, with 9 bases identical to TRBD1. Trimming removed 4 bases from V and 4 bases from J; junction bases left unmatched: 8. This CDR3 is built from 15 residues. Germline CDR1 SGHNT, CDR2 YYREEE (reference sequence). The CDR3, as DNA: TGTGCCAGCAGCCCTTACAGGGGGCAGGGAGAGACCCAGTACTTC. Translated: CASSPYRGQGETQYF.

There are a few counts of this clonotype. This rearrangement joins TRBV28 to TRBJ2-2; D is ambiguous. There are 13 residues in the CDR3. Germline lookup yields CDR1 MDHEN and CDR2 SYDVKM. The germline V and J ends were trimmed by 6 bases and 7 bases, with 12 bases remaining between them. The CDR3 DNA reads TGTGCCAGCAGGACTTGGGTCAACGGGGAGCTGTTTTTT. As protein: CASRTWVNGELFF.

By proportion, this clonotype is medium-sized (0.01 to 0.1%). The chain carries TRBV19 and TRBJ2-5, with unresolved D. The germline CDR1 and CDR2 sequences are LNHDA and SQIVND (reference sequence). Trimming removed 4 bases at V and 3 bases at J, with 15 bases between. The CDR3 spans 15 residues. In DNA form, the CDR3 reads TGTGCCAGTAGTAATCCTGCATTGATGGAAGAGACCCAGTACTTC. Its translation: CASSNPALMEETQYF.

This rearrangement joins TRBV11-2 to TRBJ2-5; D is ambiguous. The CDR3 is 14 residues long. CDR1 is SGHAT, CDR2 FQNNGV, per germline. The germline V and J ends were trimmed by 3 bases and 0 bases, with 8 bases remaining between them. The CDR3 nucleotides read TGTGCCAGCAGCTTTTTCGGATACCAAGAGACCCAGTACTTC. Translation: CASSFFGYQETQYF.

This clonotype was detected only a few times. The chain joins TRBV5-1 to TRBJ2-2; D call uncertain. The CDR3 covers 13 residues. Germline CDR1 is SGHRS and CDR2 is YFSETQ. V was shortened by 4 bases and J by 1 base, with 5 bases between the two germline ends. The CDR3 nucleotides are TGCGCCAGCAGCCCACGGAACACCGGGGAGCTGTTTTTT. It specifies CASSPRNTGELFF.

This sequence joins TRBV18 and TRBJ1-5; TRBD1 is a possible D gene (6 bases). Per germline, CDR1 KGHSH and CDR2 LQKENI. The CDR3 is made up of 15 amino acids. V lost 5 bases to trimming and J lost 0 bases, with 11 bases between them. CDR3 protein: CASSNRTASNQPQHF. Written as DNA, the CDR3 is TGTGCCAGCTCAAACAGGACAGCTAGCAATCAGCCCCAGCATTTT. Filled out from reference TRBV18 and TRBJ1-5, the complete variable domain reads NAGVMQNPRHLVRRRGQEARLRCSPMKGHSHVYWYRQLPEEGLKFMVYLQKENIIDESGMPKERFSAEFPKEGPSILRIQQVVRGDSAAYFCASSNRTASNQPQHFGDGTRLSIL.

This clonotype has more than one count but fewer than ten. The chain uses TRBV4-3 and TRBJ2-3, with D hard to call. V was pared by 1 base and J by 4 bases, with 6 bases between. Germline assignment: CDR1 LGHNA and CDR2 YSLEER. This CDR3 comprises 13 residues. CDR3 coding DNA: TGCGCCAGCAGCCAAGTATATGCAGATACGCAGTATTTT. Protein: CASSQVYADTQYF.

The chain uses TRBV7-2 and TRBJ2-7, with D possibly being TRBD2 (5 bases). The CDR3 spans 13 residues. V was trimmed by 1 base and J by 5 bases, leaving 9 bases between them. Germline loops: CDR1 SGHTA, CDR2 FQGNSA. The CDR3 bases are TGTGCCAGCAGCTTAGACTCTAGCAACGAGCAGTACTTC. It yields the protein CASSLDSSNEQYF.

This clonotype has at least ten counts. The chain links TRBV7-9 to TRBJ2-1; no definite D call. The CDR3 is 13 residues long. Per the germline V gene, CDR1 is SEHNR and CDR2 is FQNEAQ (reference sequence). Trimming removed 5 bases from V and 8 bases from J, with 13 bases in between. DNA for the CDR3: TGTGCCAGCAGCCTAAGCCGCGTTTATGAGCAGTTCTTC. It encodes CASSLSRVYEQFF.

Only a few counts were recorded for this clonotype. This chain links TRBV27 with TRBJ2-6, with D perhaps TRBD1 (6 bases). V shed 6 bases and J shed 0 bases, with 18 bases lying between them. Germline-derived CDR1 and CDR2 are MNHEY and SMNVEV (reference sequence). The CDR3 sequence is 18 residues long. The CDR3 protein is CASRAPQGLPSGANVLTF. DNA for the CDR3: TGTGCCAGCAGGGCCCCCCAGGGGCTCCCCTCTGGGGCCAACGTCCTGACTTTC.

This rearrangement joins TRBV29-1 to TRBJ2-7, with D unresolved. Per the germline V gene, CDR1 is SQVTM and CDR2 is ANQGSEA. V shed 2 bases and J shed 1 base, with 3 bases lying between them. The CDR3 consists of 11 residues. CDR3 amino acids: CSVEQSYEQYF. DNA for the CDR3: TGCAGCGTTGAACAATCCTACGAGCAGTACTTC.